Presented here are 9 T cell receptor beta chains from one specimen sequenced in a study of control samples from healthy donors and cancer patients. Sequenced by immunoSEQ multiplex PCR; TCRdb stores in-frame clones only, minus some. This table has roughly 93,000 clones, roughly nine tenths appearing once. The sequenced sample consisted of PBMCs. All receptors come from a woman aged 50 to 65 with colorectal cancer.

The chain's CDR3 is CASIPGLAGVDTQYF. CDR3 DNA sequence: TGTGCCAGCATCCCCGGACTAGCGGGGGTAGATACGCAGTATTTT. The chain has TRBV6-2 or TRBV6-3 and TRBJ2-3; TRBD2 matches 13 bases. Germline V lookup: CDR1 MNHEY, CDR2 SVGEGT. Trimming at V came to 7 bases and at J to 5 bases, leaving 6 bases not matched to a gene. CDR3 length equals 15 residues.

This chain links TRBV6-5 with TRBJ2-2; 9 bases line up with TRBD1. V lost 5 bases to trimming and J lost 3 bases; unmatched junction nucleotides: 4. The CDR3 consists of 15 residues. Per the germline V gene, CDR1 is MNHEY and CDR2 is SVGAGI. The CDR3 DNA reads TGTGCCAGCAGTCCGTGGGACAGGGACACCGGGGAGCTGTTTTTT. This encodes CASSPWDRDTGELFF.

The CDR3 region has the DNA TGTGCCTGGGCTACAGGCGGTCTTAGGGGCTACACCTTC. Its translation is CAWATGGLRGYTF. This sequence joins TRBV30 and TRBJ1-2; D is possibly TRBD1 (5 bases). Germline V lookup: CDR1 GTSNPN, CDR2 SVGIG (reference sequence). V lost 5 bases, J lost 8 bases, and 18 bases lay in between. The CDR3 is made up of 13 amino acids.

As DNA, the CDR3 is TGCGCCAGCAGCCAAGATGACGCCTCCACAGGGACGCAGTATTTT. Translating gives CASSQDDASTGTQYF. V usage is TRBV4-3 and J usage is TRBJ2-3; tentatively, D is TRBD1 (6 bases). Germline assignment: CDR1 LGHNA and CDR2 YSLEER. V was pared by 0 bases and J by 9 bases, with 16 bases between. The CDR3 is 15 residues long.

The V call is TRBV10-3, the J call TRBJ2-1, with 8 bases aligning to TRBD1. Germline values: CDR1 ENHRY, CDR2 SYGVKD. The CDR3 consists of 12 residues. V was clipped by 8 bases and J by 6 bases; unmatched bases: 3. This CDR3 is CAIGTGGNEQFF. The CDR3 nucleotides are TGTGCCATCGGAACAGGGGGCAATGAGCAGTTCTTC.

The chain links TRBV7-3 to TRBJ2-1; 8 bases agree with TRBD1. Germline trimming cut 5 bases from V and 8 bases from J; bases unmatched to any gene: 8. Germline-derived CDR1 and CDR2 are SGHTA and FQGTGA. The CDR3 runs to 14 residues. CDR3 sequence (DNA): TGTGCCAGCAGCCCCCAGGGGGCGCATGATGAGCAGTTCTTC. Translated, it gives CASSPQGAHDEQFF.

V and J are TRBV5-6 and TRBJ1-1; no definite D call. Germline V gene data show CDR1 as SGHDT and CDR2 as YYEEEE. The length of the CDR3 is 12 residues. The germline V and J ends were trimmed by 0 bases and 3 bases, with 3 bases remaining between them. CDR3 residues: CASSLGYTEAFF. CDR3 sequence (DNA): TGTGCCAGCAGCTTGGGGTACACTGAAGCTTTCTTT.

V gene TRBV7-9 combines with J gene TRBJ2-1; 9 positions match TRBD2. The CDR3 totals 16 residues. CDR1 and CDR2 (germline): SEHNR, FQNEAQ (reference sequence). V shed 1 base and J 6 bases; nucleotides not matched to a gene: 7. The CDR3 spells CASSLGGSGGLNEQFF. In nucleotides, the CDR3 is TGTGCCAGCAGCTTAGGAGGTAGCGGGGGCCTCAATGAGCAGTTCTTC.

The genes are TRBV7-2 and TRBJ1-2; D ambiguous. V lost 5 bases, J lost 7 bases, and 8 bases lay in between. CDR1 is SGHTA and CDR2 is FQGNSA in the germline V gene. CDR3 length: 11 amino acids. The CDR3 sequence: CASSLKGGYTF. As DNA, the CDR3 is TGTGCCAGCAGCCTTAAGGGTGGCTACACCTTC.